This T cell receptor (beta chain) was identified in a study of cytomegalovirus exposure and HLA in healthy donors. Primers included in the PCR were 60 Vbeta and 13 Jbeta primers. Produced via immunoSEQ multiplex PCR; TCRdb's table is partial and in-frame only. The sample contains about 170,000 clones, around four fifths of which appear only once. This clone has only a few counts. This CDR3 is 15 amino acids long. The trim removed 0 bases at V and 8 bases at J, leaving 6 bases unmatched. Sequenced: PBMCs. V is TRBV23-1 and J is TRBJ1-4, with 7 positions matching TRBD1. TRBV23-1 is an ORF, and what it does is uncertain. This receptor was obtained from a female donor in good health and CMV-seronegative. CDR3 sequence: CASSQSEQGLEKLFF. CDR3 DNA: TGCGCCAGCAGTCAATCCGAACAGGGGTTGGAAAAACTGTTTTTT.